The following is a T cell receptor beta chain sequence with its context. The antigen is not known. These data belong to a study of CD8 T cells in Susac syndrome. After extraction with the RNeasy kit, about 0.5 to 1 ug of the RNA was reverse transcribed using random hexamers. Amplification of TCR beta CDR3 by immunoSEQ multiplex PCR spanned 54 Vbeta and 13 Jbeta. MiXCR, run by TCRdb on the immunoSEQ multiplex PCR reads, gives a single entry per CDR3 protein. Among roughly 80,000 distinct CDR3 sequences listed, roughly 95% were seen once. The V gene lost 5 bases and the J gene lost 0 bases, with 8 bases spanning the gap. Germline V gene sequence: CDR1 DFQATT, CDR2 SNEGSKA (reference sequence). There are 13 residues in the CDR3. Recently defined diagnostic criteria for definite or probable disease were fulfilled by Susac syndrome patients. Study-wide points: Clonal expansion involving Susac CD8+ cells peaked in TEMRA cells and active patients.

The J gene is TRBJ1-3, the V gene TRBV20-1; no definite D call. The clonotype originates from a human donor with Susac syndrome. Sequenced: CD8+ T cells from PBMCs. The DNA of the CDR3 is TGCAGTGCTGGGAGGAGCTCTGGAAACACCATATATTTT. Its protein is CSAGRSSGNTIYF.